This T cell receptor (beta chain) was captured in a study of blood T cell repertoires in COVID-19. Study background: PBMCs, B-cell-depleted T cells, or T cells were the source of the cDNA or gDNA that made up the material.

The repertoire was sequenced with immunoSEQ multiplex PCR; TCRdb's copy has only in-frame clones and lacks some. Counted here are fewer than 130,000 clones, 70% to 80% occurring once; the ten biggest clones make up more than 7.5%. The CDR3 length is 15 residues. Trimming cost V 4 bases and J 7 bases; bases outside gene matches: 7. The V gene's germline CDR1 is LNHDA and CDR2 SQIVND (reference sequence). The V call is TRBV19, the J call TRBJ2-1; 10 nucleotides match TRBD2. This clonotype originated in an older woman with acute or convalescent COVID-19. The source material was peripheral blood. CDR3 loop: CASSNLAGVSNEQFF. CDR3 nucleotides: TGTGCCAGTAGTAATCTAGCGGGGGTATCGAATGAGCAGTTCTTC.